The 32 T cell receptor beta chains below come from one sample, sequenced in a study of blood T cell repertoires in COVID-19. Here immunoSEQ multiplex PCR was the method, and the copy in TCRdb shows in-frame clones only, minus some. The data hold 200,000 to 250,000 clones, with around 83% observed a single time. Sequenced input: peripheral blood. These TCRs come from a woman aged 65 to 85 with COVID-19, enrolled during active disease.

J is TRBJ1-5 and V is TRBV7-9; D gene uncertain. Trimming cost V 4 bases and J 9 bases, with 13 bases left between them. The CDR3 covers 13 residues. Germline V gene lookup returns CDR1 SEHNR and CDR2 FQNEAQ (reference sequence). The CDR3 loop reads CASSSSDGGPQHF. The CDR3 DNA sequence: TGTGCCAGCAGCTCATCGGACGGAGGGCCCCAGCATTTT.

This rearrangement joins TRBV7-2 to TRBJ2-4; 12 bases are shared with TRBD2. With V trimmed by 8 bases and J by 1 base, 15 bases remained unmatched. Germline V lookup: CDR1 SGHTA, CDR2 FQGNSA. The CDR3 spans 19 residues. CDR3 DNA: TGTGCCAGCGGCACCCGGACTAGCGGGGCGCCGATCGCCAAAAACATTCAGTACTTC. As protein: CASGTRTSGAPIAKNIQYF.

The chain joins TRBV25-1 to TRBJ1-3; 10 nucleotides line up with TRBD1. The V gene end was trimmed by 5 bases and the J gene end by 0 bases; junction bases not matched to a gene: 1. The V gene's germline CDR1 is MGHDK and CDR2 SYGVNS. This CDR3 is 15 amino acids long. Here the CDR3 DNA reads TGTGCCAGCAGTTGGACAGGGGGCTCTGGAAACACCATATATTTT. As protein: CASSWTGGSGNTIYF.

The rearrangement uses TRBV5-5 and TRBJ2-7, with TRBD2 matching over 7 bases. V lost 3 bases, J lost 0 bases, and 12 bases stayed unmatched. The CDR3 consists of 17 residues. Germline CDR1 is SGHKS and CDR2 is YYEKEE (reference sequence). CDR3 region: CASSSLPSSGFSYEQYF. DNA of the CDR3: TGTGCCAGCAGCTCACTCCCCTCTAGCGGATTCTCCTACGAGCAGTACTTC.

The rearrangement links TRBV24-1 to TRBJ1-2; 11 nucleotides match TRBD1. CDR1 and CDR2 from the germline V gene are KGHDR and SFDVKD. The CDR3 contains 17 residues. With 2 bases clipped from V and 6 bases from J, the junction kept 10 bases outside the gene matches. The CDR3 reads CATSDSPGQGERHGYTF. The DNA for the CDR3 is TGTGCCACCAGTGATTCCCCGGGACAGGGGGAAAGGCATGGCTACACCTTC.

The sample holds a few counts of this clone. J is TRBJ2-5 and V is TRBV6-2 or TRBV6-3; D not certain. Germline V lookup: CDR1 MNHEY, CDR2 SVGEGT. Deletions cut 1 base from V and 5 bases from J, with 11 bases between. This CDR3 has 14 residues. The CDR3 nucleotides are TGTGCCAGCAGTTACTTGGCTCTTGGTGAGACCCAGTACTTC. Translating gives CASSYLALGETQYF.

The rearrangement links TRBV12-3 or TRBV12-4 to TRBJ2-2, with TRBD2 matching 8 bases. Trimming took 6 bases from V and 6 from J; bases not matched to a gene: 3. The CDR3 is made up of 13 amino acids. The CDR3 nucleotides read TGTGCCAGCAGAAAGCGGGAGTCCGGGGAGCTGTTTTTT. This translates into CASRKRESGELFF.

V gene TRBV5-6 combines with J gene TRBJ2-7; TRBD1 matches at 7 bases. The CDR3 sequence is 14 residues long. The ends lost 2 bases at V and 1 base at J; junction bases unmatched: 3. CDR1 and CDR2 (germline): SGHDT, YYEEEE. This chain's CDR3 is CASSFGQESYEQYF. CDR3 nucleotide sequence: TGTGCCAGCAGCTTTGGACAGGAGTCCTACGAGCAGTACTTC.

This clone has just one count. The chain employs TRBV7-9 and TRBJ1-3; D is uncertain. This CDR3 region has 15 residues. Germline loops: CDR1 SEHNR, CDR2 FQNEAQ (reference sequence). V shed 5 bases and J shed 0 bases, with 11 bases lying between them. CDR3 residues: CASSRTTNSGNTIYF. The CDR3, as DNA: TGTGCCAGCAGCCGAACAACCAACTCTGGAAACACCATATATTTT.

The chain uses TRBV5-1 and TRBJ1-1; 11 bases are a match to TRBD1. The CDR3 runs 15 residues. Germline V gene sequence: CDR1 SGHRS, CDR2 YFSETQ. V lost 4 bases and J lost 4; bases outside the gene matches: 6. The CDR3 DNA reads TGCGCCAGCAGCCCAGGGACAGGGGGTGTCACTGAAGCTTTCTTT. Amino acid sequence: CASSPGTGGVTEAFF.

The chain couples TRBV7-2 to TRBJ1-5; TRBD1 might be the D (6 bases). Germline CDR1 is SGHTA and CDR2 is FQGNSA. The CDR3 runs to 15 residues. Trimming stripped 1 base from V and 5 bases from J, with 12 bases between. As DNA, the CDR3 is TGTGCCAGCAGCTTAGGACGGACAGAGGATCAGCCCCAGCATTTT. Translated, it gives CASSLGRTEDQPQHF. The complete variable domain, with remaining parts taken from reference TRBV7-2 and TRBJ1-5, reads GAGVSQSPSNKVTEKGKDVELRCDPISGHTALYWYRQSLGQGLEFLIYFQGNSAPDKSGLPSDRFSAERTGGSVSTLTIQRTQQEDSAVYLCASSLGRTEDQPQHFGDGTRLSIL.

The chain links TRBV6-6 to TRBJ1-2; D possibly corresponds to TRBD1 (5 bases). Germline V gene sequence: CDR1 MNHNY, CDR2 SVGAGI (reference sequence). Trimming stripped 0 bases from V and 2 bases from J, with 10 bases between. The CDR3 has 15 amino acids. In DNA form, the CDR3 reads TGTGCCAGCAGTTACTCGCGGGGCCAGAACTATGGCTACACCTTC. The encoded protein is CASSYSRGQNYGYTF.

This sequence joins TRBV28 and TRBJ2-7; 7 nucleotides match TRBD1. The CDR3 has 15 residues. Germline V gives CDR1 MDHEN, CDR2 SYDVKM. With V trimmed by 2 bases and J by 2 bases, 6 bases remained unmatched. The CDR3 bases are TGTGCCAGCAGTTTAGGCCGACAGGGCACCTACGAGCAGTACTTC. It yields the protein CASSLGRQGTYEQYF.

This CDR3 reads CAWSAVDRASNEQFF. In DNA, the CDR3 is TGTGCCTGGAGCGCGGTGGACAGGGCTTCCAATGAGCAGTTCTTC. V gene TRBV30 combines with J gene TRBJ2-1, with TRBD1 identical over 8 bases. With 3 bases clipped from V and 6 bases from J, the junction kept 10 bases outside the gene matches. The germline CDR1 and CDR2 sequences are GTSNPN and SVGIG (reference sequence). The CDR3 spans 15 residues.

CDR3: CAKPTGGPSTDTQYF. The CDR3 bases are TGTGCCAAGCCAACCGGGGGGCCGAGCACAGATACGCAGTATTTT. This chain uses TRBV7-2 with TRBJ2-3; a possible D gene is TRBD2 (7 bases). V lost 10 bases and J lost 0, with 17 bases in between. From germline, CDR1 is SGHTA and CDR2 FQGNSA. The CDR3 consists of 15 residues. The complete variable domain, with remaining parts taken from reference TRBV7-2 and TRBJ2-3, reads GAGVSQSPSNKVTEKGKDVELRCDPISGHTALYWYRQSLGQGLEFLIYFQGNSAPDKSGLPSDRFSAERTGGSVSTLTIQRTQQEDSAVYLCAKPTGGPSTDTQYFGPGTRLTVL.

The chain combines TRBV5-4 with TRBJ2-3; perhaps TRBD2 as D (5 bases). Germline-derived CDR1 and CDR2 are SGHNT and YYREEE (reference sequence). The CDR3 totals 15 residues. The ends were cut back, 0 bases at V and 3 bases at J, with 11 bases in the middle. CDR3 in amino acids: CASSLETSRTDTQYF. The CDR3 DNA is TGTGCCAGCAGCTTGGAAACTAGTCGGACAGATACGCAGTATTTT.

This clone occurred once. The chain recombines TRBV4-1 with TRBJ1-5; maybe TRBD1 (5 bases). The CDR3 has 17 amino acids. V shed 0 bases and J shed 5 bases, with 17 bases lying between them. In germline, CDR1 is MGHRA, CDR2 YSYEKL. The CDR3 DNA is TGCGCCAGCAGCCAAGATGACTTGAACAGGTTACATCAGCCCCAGCATTTT. Translation gives CASSQDDLNRLHQPQHF.

This clone has just one count. The J gene is TRBJ1-5, the V gene TRBV28, with 7 bases lining up with TRBD1. The CDR3 has 14 amino acids. Per germline, CDR1 MDHEN and CDR2 SYDVKM. J gave up 5 bases and V 6 bases, and 7 bases lay outside the gene matches. The CDR3 DNA is TGTGCCAGCAGACCCCGGGACAGCTATCAGCCCCAGCATTTT. Its translation: CASRPRDSYQPQHF.

V is TRBV7-9 and J is TRBJ1-1; 7 bases map to TRBD1. Germline V gene lookup returns CDR1 SEHNR and CDR2 FQNEAQ (reference sequence). CDR3 length: 14 amino acids. The junction had 5 bases not matched to a gene; V was cut back by 4 bases and J by 3 bases. CDR3 residues: CASSSTGVHTEAFF. The CDR3 DNA is TGTGCCAGCAGCTCTACAGGGGTTCACACTGAAGCTTTCTTT.

The gene calls are TRBV28 and TRBJ2-5; TRBD2 might be the D (6 bases). The CDR3 extends over 16 amino acids. The V gene lost 10 bases and the J gene lost 5 bases, with 26 bases spanning the gap. Germline V gives CDR1 MDHEN, CDR2 SYDVKM. CDR3 residues: CATHGLGETGGETQYF. DNA of the CDR3: TGTGCCACCCACGGGCTGGGGGAGACCGGAGGGGAGACCCAGTACTTC.

The chain joins TRBV2 to TRBJ2-1, with 10 bases aligning to TRBD2. V gave up 6 bases and J gave up 7 bases; unmatched junction bases: 15. This CDR3 region has 17 residues. Germline loops: CDR1 SNHLY, CDR2 FYNNEI. CDR3 sequence (DNA): TGTGCCAGCAGGGGGACAACCCTACTAGCGGGGAATAATGAGCAGTTCTTC. Translated: CASRGTTLLAGNNEQFF.

The V gene is TRBV30, the J gene TRBJ1-5; a possible D gene is TRBD1 (5 bases). This CDR3 contains 14 residues. Germline CDR1 GTSNPN, CDR2 SVGIG (reference sequence). The V and J ends lost 3 bases and 3 bases respectively, with 12 bases between them. The CDR3 coding sequence is TGTGCCTGGAGCCTGGGAGGGACCAATCAGCCCCAGCATTTT. It is translated as CAWSLGGTNQPQHF. Full variable domain (outside the CDR3, taken from reference TRBV30 and TRBJ1-5): SQTIHQWPATLVQPVGSPLSLECTVEGTSNPNLYWYRQAAGRGLQLLFYSVGIGQISSEVPQNLSASRPQDRQFILSSKKLLLSDSGFYLCAWSLGGTNQPQHFGDGTRLSIL.

The chain employs TRBV30 and TRBJ2-1; 8 bases fit TRBD2. CDR1 is GTSNPN, CDR2 SVGIG, per germline (reference sequence). V was pared by 1 base and J by 4 bases, with 6 bases of the junction left unmatched. The CDR3 length is 15 residues. DNA of the CDR3: TGTGCCTGGAGTGATATCACTAGCGGATACAATGAGCAGTTCTTC. Protein sequence: CAWSDITSGYNEQFF.

This chain uses TRBV5-4 with TRBJ2-4; D ambiguous. V lost 2 bases, J lost 0 bases, and 9 bases lay in between. The V gene's germline CDR1 is SGHNT and CDR2 YYREEE (reference sequence). The CDR3 is made up of 15 amino acids. CDR3 bases: TGTGCCAGCAGCTTACGCCAGGCAGCCAAAAACATTCAGTACTTC. Protein product: CASSLRQAAKNIQYF.

The chain uses TRBV28 and TRBJ1-4; D is perhaps TRBD1 (5 bases). Trimming pared 4 bases from V and 6 bases from J, leaving 15 bases between. Germline CDR1 MDHEN, CDR2 SYDVKM. The CDR3 has 15 amino acids. The CDR3 region has the DNA TGTGCCAGCAGTTCCCAAGGGGCGTGGGATGAAAAACTGTTTTTT. The encoded protein is CASSSQGAWDEKLFF.

The V and J genes are TRBV6-2 or TRBV6-3 and TRBJ2-1, with TRBD2 matching 10 bases. From germline, CDR1 is MNHEY and CDR2 SVGEGT. J gave up 1 base and V 5 bases, and 17 bases lay outside the gene matches. The CDR3 consists of 20 residues. The CDR3 DNA reads as TGTGCCAGCAGTACGGAAAGAATTAGCGGGGGGAGCGGGTCCTACAATGAGCAGTTCTTC. It encodes CASSTERISGGSGSYNEQFF.

This chain joins TRBV28 and TRBJ1-5; 10 bases map to TRBD1. Per the germline V gene, CDR1 is MDHEN and CDR2 is SYDVKM. This CDR3 is 15 amino acids long. V trimming: 6 bases; J trimming: 6 bases; junction bases outside the gene matches: 8. The CDR3 loop reads CASRDRDRGRQPQHF. The CDR3 nucleotides read TGTGCCAGCAGGGATCGGGACAGGGGTCGTCAGCCCCAGCATTTT. The full variable domain, rest sourced from reference TRBV28 and TRBJ1-5, is DVKVTQSSRYLVKRTGEKVFLECVQDMDHENMFWYRQDPGLGLRLIYFSYDVKMKEKGDIPEGYSVSREKKERFSLILESASTNQTSMYLCASRDRDRGRQPQHFGDGTRLSIL.

This clone was seen only once. The chain carries TRBV2 and TRBJ2-7; D unclear. With 0 bases removed from V and 9 bases from J, the gap between germline ends came to 21 bases. Germline CDR1 SNHLY, CDR2 FYNNEI. This CDR3 has 16 amino acids. CDR3: CASSEAPIARLGGQYF. The CDR3 region has the DNA TGTGCCAGCAGTGAAGCGCCCATCGCTAGGTTGGGTGGGCAGTACTTC.

The chain combines TRBV2 with TRBJ2-7, with TRBD1 identical over 7 bases. The trim removed 3 bases at V and 2 bases at J, leaving 16 bases unmatched. The CDR3 loop spans 18 amino acids. Germline loops: CDR1 SNHLY, CDR2 FYNNEI. The DNA of the CDR3 is TGTGCCAGCAGTGATTTAAGAAGTGTAGGGACAGACACCTACGAGCAGTACTTC. It encodes CASSDLRSVGTDTYEQYF.

The J gene is TRBJ1-2, the V gene TRBV7-2; TRBD1 might be the D (5 bases). CDR1 is SGHTA, CDR2 FQGNSA, per germline. V was pared by 1 base and J by 1 base, with 7 bases between. The CDR3 loop spans 14 amino acids. CDR3 DNA: TGTGCCAGCAGCTTAGTGACAGATAACTATGGCTACACCTTC. Translating it yields CASSLVTDNYGYTF. Complete variable domain (other parts from reference TRBV7-2 and TRBJ1-2): GAGVSQSPSNKVTEKGKDVELRCDPISGHTALYWYRQSLGQGLEFLIYFQGNSAPDKSGLPSDRFSAERTGGSVSTLTIQRTQQEDSAVYLCASSLVTDNYGYTFGSGTRLTVV.

This clone has a count of ten or more. The chain recombines TRBV24-1 with TRBJ2-6; 9 nucleotides agree with TRBD1. Germline V CDR1 and CDR2: KGHDR, SFDVKD. The CDR3 loop spans 17 amino acids. The V and J ends lost 3 bases and 2 bases, in that order; junction bases with no gene match: 4. CDR3 amino acids: CATSDEQGATGANVLTF. CDR3 sequence (DNA): TGTGCCACCAGTGATGAACAGGGGGCTACTGGGGCCAACGTCCTGACTTTC.

The chain combines TRBV9 with TRBJ2-1; 10 nucleotides match TRBD1. This CDR3 has 16 amino acids. The trim removed 4 bases at V and 1 base at J, leaving 5 bases unmatched. The germline CDR1 and CDR2 sequences are SGDLS and YYNGEE. CDR3 sequence: CASSYRQGASYNEQFF. Here the CDR3 DNA reads TGTGCCAGCAGCTACCGACAGGGGGCGTCCTACAATGAGCAGTTCTTC. Full variable domain (rest looked up from reference TRBV9 and TRBJ2-1): DSGVTQTPKHLITATGQRVTLRCSPRSGDLSVYWYQQSLDQGLQFLIQYYNGEERAKGNILERFSAQQFPDLHSELNLSSLELGDSALYFCASSYRQGASYNEQFFGPGTRLTVL.